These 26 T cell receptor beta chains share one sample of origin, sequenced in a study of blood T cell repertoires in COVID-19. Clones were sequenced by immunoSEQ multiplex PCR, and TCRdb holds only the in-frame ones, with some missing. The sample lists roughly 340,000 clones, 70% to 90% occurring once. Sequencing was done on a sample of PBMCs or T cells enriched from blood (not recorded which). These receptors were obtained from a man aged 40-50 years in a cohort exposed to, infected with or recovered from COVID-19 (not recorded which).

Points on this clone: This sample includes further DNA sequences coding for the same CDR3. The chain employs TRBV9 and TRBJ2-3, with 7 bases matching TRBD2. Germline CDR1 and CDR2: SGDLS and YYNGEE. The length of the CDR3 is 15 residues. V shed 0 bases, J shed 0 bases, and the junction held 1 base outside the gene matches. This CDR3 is CASSVVAGSTDTQYF. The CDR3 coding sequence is TGTGCCAGCAGCGTAGTAGCGGGCAGCACAGATACGCAGTATTTT.

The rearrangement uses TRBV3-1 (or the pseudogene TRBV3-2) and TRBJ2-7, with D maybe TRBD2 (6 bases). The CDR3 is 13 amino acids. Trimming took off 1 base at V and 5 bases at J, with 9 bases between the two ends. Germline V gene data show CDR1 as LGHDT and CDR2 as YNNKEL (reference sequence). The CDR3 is CASSQGTTDEQYF. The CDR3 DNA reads TGTGCCAGCAGCCAAGGGACTACTGACGAGCAGTACTTC.

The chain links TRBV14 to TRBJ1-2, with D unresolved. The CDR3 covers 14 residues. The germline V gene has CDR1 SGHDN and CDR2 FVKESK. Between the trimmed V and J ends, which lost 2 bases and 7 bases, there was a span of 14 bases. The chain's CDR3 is CASSQSLGLGGYTF. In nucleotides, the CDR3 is TGTGCCAGCAGCCAAAGCCTCGGACTGGGTGGCTACACCTTC.

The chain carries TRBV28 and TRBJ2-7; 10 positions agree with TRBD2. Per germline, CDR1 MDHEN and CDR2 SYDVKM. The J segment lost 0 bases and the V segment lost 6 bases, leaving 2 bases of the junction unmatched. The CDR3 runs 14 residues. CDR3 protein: CASSLAGASYEQYF. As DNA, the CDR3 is TGTGCCAGCAGCCTAGCGGGGGCCTCCTACGAGCAGTACTTC.

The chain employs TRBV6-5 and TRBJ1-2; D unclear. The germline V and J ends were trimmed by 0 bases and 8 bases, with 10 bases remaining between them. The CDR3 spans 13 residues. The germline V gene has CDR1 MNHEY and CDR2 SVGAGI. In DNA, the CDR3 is TGTGCCAGCAGTTACTCGCCGTCCCGGGGCTACACCTTC. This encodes CASSYSPSRGYTF.

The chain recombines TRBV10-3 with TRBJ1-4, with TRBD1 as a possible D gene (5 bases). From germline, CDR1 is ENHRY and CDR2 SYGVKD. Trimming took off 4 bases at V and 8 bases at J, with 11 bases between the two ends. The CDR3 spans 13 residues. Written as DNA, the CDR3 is TGTGCCATCAGTGCCGGGTACAGGGAAAAACTGTTTTTT. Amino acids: CAISAGYREKLFF.

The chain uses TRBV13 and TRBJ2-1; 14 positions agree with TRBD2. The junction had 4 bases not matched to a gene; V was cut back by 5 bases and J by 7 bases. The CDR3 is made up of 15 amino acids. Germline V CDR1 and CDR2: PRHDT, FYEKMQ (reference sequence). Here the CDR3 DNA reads TGTGCCAGCAGCCGAAGACTAGCGGGAGGGAATGAGCAGTTCTTC. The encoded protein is CASSRRLAGGNEQFF.

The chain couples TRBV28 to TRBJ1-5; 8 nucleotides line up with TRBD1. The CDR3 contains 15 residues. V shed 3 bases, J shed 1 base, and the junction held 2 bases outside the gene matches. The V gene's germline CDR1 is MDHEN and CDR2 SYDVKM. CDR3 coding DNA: TGTGCCAGCAGTTTTGACAGGGGAAGCAATCAGCCCCAGCATTTT. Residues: CASSFDRGSNQPQHF.

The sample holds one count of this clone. As DNA, the CDR3 is TGTGCCAGCAGCCCCAGGGGGCATTTAGAGACCCAGTACTTC. Its protein product is CASSPRGHLETQYF. The genes are TRBV6-5 and TRBJ2-5; TRBD1 aligns across 8 bases. Per the germline V gene, CDR1 is MNHEY and CDR2 is SVGAGI. V lost 6 bases and J lost 4; bases outside the gene matches: 7. The CDR3 consists of 14 residues.

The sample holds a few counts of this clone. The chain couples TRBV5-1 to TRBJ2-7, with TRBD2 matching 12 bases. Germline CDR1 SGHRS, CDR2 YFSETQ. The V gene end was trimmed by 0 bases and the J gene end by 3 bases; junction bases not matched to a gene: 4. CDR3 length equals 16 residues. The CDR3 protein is CASSLGLAGEGYEQYF. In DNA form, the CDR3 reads TGCGCCAGCAGCTTGGGACTAGCGGGAGAGGGCTACGAGCAGTACTTC.

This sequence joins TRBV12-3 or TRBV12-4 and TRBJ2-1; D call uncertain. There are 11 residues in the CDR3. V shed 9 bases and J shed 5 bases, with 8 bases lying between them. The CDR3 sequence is CARSPDNEQFF. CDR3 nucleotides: TGTGCCAGGTCTCCGGACAATGAGCAGTTCTTC.

For the CDR3, the DNA is TGTGCCAGCAGCTTTAGCGGGAAGAGGGATGAGCAGTTCTTC. This codes for CASSFSGKRDEQFF. This sequence joins TRBV7-2 and TRBJ2-1; 8 nucleotides match TRBD2. V lost 3 bases, J lost 8 bases, and 6 bases stayed unmatched. This CDR3 spans 14 amino acids. Germline CDR1 and CDR2: SGHTA and FQGNSA. Using reference TRBV7-2 and TRBJ2-1 for the parts outside the CDR3, the full variable domain is GAGVSQSPSNKVTEKGKDVELRCDPISGHTALYWYRQSLGQGLEFLIYFQGNSAPDKSGLPSDRFSAERTGGSVSTLTIQRTQQEDSAVYLCASSFSGKRDEQFFGPGTRLTVL.

CDR3 loop: CASSTGQGSTEAFF. The DNA of the CDR3 is TGTGCCAGCAGCACTGGACAGGGGAGCACTGAAGCTTTCTTT. The rearrangement uses TRBV7-9 and TRBJ1-1; 9 nucleotides line up with TRBD1. There are 14 residues in the CDR3. Trimming took 5 bases from V and 4 from J; bases not matched to a gene: 5. The germline V gene encodes CDR1 SEHNR and CDR2 FQNEAQ (reference sequence).

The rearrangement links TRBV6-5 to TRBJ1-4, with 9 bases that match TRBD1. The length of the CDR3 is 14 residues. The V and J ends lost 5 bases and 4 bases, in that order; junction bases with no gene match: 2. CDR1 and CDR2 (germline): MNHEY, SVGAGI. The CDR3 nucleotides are TGTGCCAGCAGTCGGACAGGGGTTAATGAAAAACTGTTTTTT. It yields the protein CASSRTGVNEKLFF.

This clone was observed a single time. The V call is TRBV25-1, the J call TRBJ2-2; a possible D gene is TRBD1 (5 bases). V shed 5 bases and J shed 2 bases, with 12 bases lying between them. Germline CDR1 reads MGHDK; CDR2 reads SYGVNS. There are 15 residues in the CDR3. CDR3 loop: CASSPRRGNTGELFF. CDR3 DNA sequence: TGTGCCAGCAGTCCACGTAGGGGCAACACCGGGGAGCTGTTTTTT.

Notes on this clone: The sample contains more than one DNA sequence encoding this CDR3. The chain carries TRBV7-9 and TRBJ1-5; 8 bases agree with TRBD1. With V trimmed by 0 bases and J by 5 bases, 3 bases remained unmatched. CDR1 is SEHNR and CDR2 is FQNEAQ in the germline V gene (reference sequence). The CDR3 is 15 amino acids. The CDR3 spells CASSLAGTGDQPQHF. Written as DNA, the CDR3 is TGTGCCAGCAGCTTAGCCGGGACAGGAGATCAGCCCCAGCATTTT.

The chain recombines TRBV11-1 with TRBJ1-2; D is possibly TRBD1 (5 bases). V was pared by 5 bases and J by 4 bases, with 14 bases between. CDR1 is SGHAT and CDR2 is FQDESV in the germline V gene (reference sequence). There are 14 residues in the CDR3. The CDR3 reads CASSPVGGSYGYTF. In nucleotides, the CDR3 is TGTGCCAGCAGCCCAGTGGGGGGAAGCTATGGCTACACCTTC.

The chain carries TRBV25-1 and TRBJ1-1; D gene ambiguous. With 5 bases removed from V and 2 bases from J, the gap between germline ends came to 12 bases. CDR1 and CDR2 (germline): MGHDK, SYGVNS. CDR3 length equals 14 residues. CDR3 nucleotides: TGTGCCAGCAGTCTCCGGGAGGTAAACACTGAAGCTTTCTTT. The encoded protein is CASSLREVNTEAFF. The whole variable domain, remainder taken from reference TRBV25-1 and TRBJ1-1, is EADIYQTPRYLVIGTGKKITLECSQTMGHDKMYWYQQDPGMELHLIHYSYGVNSTEKGDLSSESTVSRIRTEHFPLTLESARPSHTSQYLCASSLREVNTEAFFGQGTRLTVV.

The CDR3 sequence: CAWSLESGWASSYGYTF. As DNA, the CDR3 is TGTGCCTGGAGTTTGGAGTCAGGGTGGGCAAGCTCCTATGGCTACACCTTC. The chain links TRBV30 to TRBJ1-2; possibly TRBD1 for D (5 bases). Trimming stripped 2 bases from V and 4 bases from J, with 23 bases between. Germline V gene sequence: CDR1 GTSNPN, CDR2 SVGIG (reference sequence). The CDR3 is made up of 17 amino acids. The full variable domain, in which reference TRBV30 and TRBJ1-2 provide the parts outside the CDR3, is SQTIHQWPATLVQPVGSPLSLECTVEGTSNPNLYWYRQAAGRGLQLLFYSVGIGQISSEVPQNLSASRPQDRQFILSSKKLLLSDSGFYLCAWSLESGWASSYGYTFGSGTRLTVV.

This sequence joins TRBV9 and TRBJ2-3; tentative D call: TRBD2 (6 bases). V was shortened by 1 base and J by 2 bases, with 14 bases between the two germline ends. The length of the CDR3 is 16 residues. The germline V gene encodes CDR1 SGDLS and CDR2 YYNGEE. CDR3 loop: CASSVMTAGNTDTQYF. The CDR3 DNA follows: TGTGCCAGCAGCGTAATGACGGCGGGGAACACAGATACGCAGTATTTT.

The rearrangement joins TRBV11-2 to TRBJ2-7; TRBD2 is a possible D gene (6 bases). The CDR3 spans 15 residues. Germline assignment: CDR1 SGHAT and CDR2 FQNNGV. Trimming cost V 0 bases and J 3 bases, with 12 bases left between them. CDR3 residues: CASSLDRRERYEQYF. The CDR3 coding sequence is TGTGCCAGCAGCTTAGATCGACGGGAGCGCTACGAGCAGTACTTC.

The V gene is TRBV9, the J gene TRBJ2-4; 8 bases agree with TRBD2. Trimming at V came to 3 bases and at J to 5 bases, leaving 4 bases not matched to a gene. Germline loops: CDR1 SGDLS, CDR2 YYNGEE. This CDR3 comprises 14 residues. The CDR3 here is CASSAGTSQNIQYF. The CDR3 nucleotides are TGTGCCAGCAGCGCCGGGACTAGTCAAAACATTCAGTACTTC.

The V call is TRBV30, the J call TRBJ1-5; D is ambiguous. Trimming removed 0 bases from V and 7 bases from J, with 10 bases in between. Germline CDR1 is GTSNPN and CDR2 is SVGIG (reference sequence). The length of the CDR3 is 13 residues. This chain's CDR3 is CAWSVEGVQPQHF. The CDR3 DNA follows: TGTGCCTGGAGTGTGGAGGGAGTACAGCCCCAGCATTTT.

The CDR3 here is CASSTRTSGANEQFF. In DNA form, the CDR3 reads TGTGCCAGCAGTACTCGGACTAGCGGTGCCAATGAGCAGTTCTTC. This rearrangement joins TRBV7-2 to TRBJ2-1; TRBD2 agrees at 10 bases. CDR1 is SGHTA and CDR2 is FQGNSA in the germline V gene. The length of the CDR3 is 15 residues. Germline trimming cut 6 bases from V and 6 bases from J; bases unmatched to any gene: 8.

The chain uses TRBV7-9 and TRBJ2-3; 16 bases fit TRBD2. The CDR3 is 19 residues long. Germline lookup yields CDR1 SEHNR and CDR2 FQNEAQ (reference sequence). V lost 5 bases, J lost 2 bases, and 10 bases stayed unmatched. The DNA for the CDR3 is TGTGCCAGCAGCCTACCGGGGGGACTAGCGGGAGGGCCCACAGATACGCAGTATTTT. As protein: CASSLPGGLAGGPTDTQYF. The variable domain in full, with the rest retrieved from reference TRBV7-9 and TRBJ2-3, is DTGVSQNPRHKITKRGQNVTFRCDPISEHNRLYWYRQTLGQGPEFLTYFQNEAQLEKSRLLSDRFSAERPKGSFSTLEIQRTEQGDSAMYLCASSLPGGLAGGPTDTQYFGPGTRLTVL.

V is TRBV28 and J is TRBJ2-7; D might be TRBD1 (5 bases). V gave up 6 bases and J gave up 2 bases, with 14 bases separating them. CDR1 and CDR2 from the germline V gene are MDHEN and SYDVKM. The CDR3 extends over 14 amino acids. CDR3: CASSPPDKAYEQYF. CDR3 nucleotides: TGTGCCAGCAGCCCACCGGACAAAGCCTACGAGCAGTACTTC.